What follows are 17 T cell receptor beta chains derived from one specimen sequenced in a study of vaccination and CD4 T cells after COVID-19. Scientists ran DNA taken from cultured CD4+ T cells through the Oncomine TCR Beta short-read assay for sequencing. TCRdb re-analysed the PCR reads in MiXCR, keeping a single row per CDR3 protein. The sample shows over 10,000 distinct CDR3 sequences, roughly 80% of them seen only once. These receptors are not linked to any known antigen. Treatment reported: roughly 11-day PBMC culture with coronavirus spike peptide pools or control peptides (ViraFEST assay). What was sequenced was CD4+ T cells from blood, cultured in vitro. The receptors come from a human donor who had recovered from COVID-19.

J is TRBJ1-2 and V is TRBV20-1, with TRBD1 as a possible D gene (6 bases). The CDR3 has 13 amino acids. Germline CDR1 reads DFQATT; CDR2 reads SNEGSKA (reference sequence). V was clipped by 1 base and J by 7 bases, with 13 bases between them. The CDR3 loop reads CSARVAQGFGYTF. CDR3 coding DNA: TGCAGTGCTAGAGTTGCACAGGGATTTGGCTACACCTTC.

J is TRBJ1-5 and V is TRBV6-1; the D is unclear. Germline loops: CDR1 MNHNS, CDR2 SASEGT. The CDR3 runs to 14 residues. Trimming took off 10 bases at V and 1 base at J, with 14 bases between the two ends. This CDR3 reads CATNILGSNQPQHF. CDR3 bases: TGTGCCACGAATATTCTCGGGAGCAATCAGCCCCAGCATTTT.

V is TRBV6-5 and J is TRBJ2-7; D gene unclear. Germline CDR1 is MNHEY and CDR2 is SVGAGI. The CDR3 runs 15 residues. Trimming took off 4 bases at V and 7 bases at J, with 20 bases between the two ends. The CDR3 loop is CASSSLSQARVEQYF. CDR3 DNA sequence: TGTGCCAGCAGTTCTCTTTCCCAGGCCCGCGTGGAGCAGTACTTC.

A few counts support this clonotype. This chain connects TRBV19 to TRBJ1-5; D gene uncertain. The germline V gene has CDR1 LNHDA and CDR2 SQIVND (reference sequence). The CDR3 consists of 15 residues. V shed 0 bases and J shed 10 bases, with 16 bases lying between them. This chain's CDR3 is CASSIDGLLSGPQHF. CDR3 DNA: TGTGCCAGTAGTATAGATGGACTGCTCTCAGGTCCCCAGCATTTT.

J is TRBJ2-1 and V is TRBV6-5; TRBD2 matches 9 bases. Germline V lookup: CDR1 MNHEY, CDR2 SVGAGI. Trimming took 3 bases from V and 6 from J; bases not matched to a gene: 9. This CDR3 is built from 16 residues. The CDR3 loop is CASSYSASGAGNEQFF. CDR3 nucleotides: TGTGCCAGCAGTTATTCCGCTAGCGGGGCGGGCAATGAGCAGTTCTTC.

This chain joins TRBV7-3 and TRBJ1-2, with 9 bases that match TRBD1. J was trimmed by 8 bases and V by 4 bases; bases with no gene match: 5. The V gene's germline CDR1 is SGHTA and CDR2 FQGTGA. The length of the CDR3 is 13 residues. CDR3 bases: TGTGCCAGCAGCTCACAGGGGGCGGGAGGCTACACCTTC. Its translation: CASSSQGAGGYTF.

The chain couples TRBV20-1 to TRBJ1-5; D possibly corresponds to TRBD1 (5 bases). The CDR3 covers 15 residues. Germline CDR1 and CDR2: DFQATT and SNEGSKA (reference sequence). The V gene lost 0 bases and the J gene lost 0 bases, with 9 bases spanning the gap. The CDR3 DNA reads as TGCAGTGCTAGAGAGGGGGGGTCTAGCAATCAGCCCCAGCATTTT. Encoded protein: CSAREGGSSNQPQHF.

The J gene is TRBJ1-1, the V gene TRBV6-2 or TRBV6-3; the D gene is possibly TRBD1 (6 bases). The CDR3 runs to 15 residues. Germline V gene sequence: CDR1 MNHEY, CDR2 SVGEGT. With 0 bases removed from V and 1 base from J, the gap between germline ends came to 9 bases. CDR3 coding DNA: TGTGCCAGCAGTTACTCCGGCAGGGGGAACACTGAAGCTTTCTTT. It codes for CASSYSGRGNTEAFF.

The chain recombines TRBV15 with TRBJ2-1; tentative D call: TRBD1 (5 bases). Deletions cut 0 bases from V and 10 bases from J, with 19 bases between. The CDR3 is 16 residues long. Germline CDR1 and CDR2: LNHNV and YYDKDF (reference sequence). In DNA form, the CDR3 reads TGTGCCACCAGCAGAGATAACGGCGTCGGACATCGGGAGCAGTTCTTC. This gives the protein CATSRDNGVGHREQFF.

This chain links TRBV14 with TRBJ1-1; D is uncertain. V shed 1 base and J shed 1 base, with 10 bases lying between them. CDR1 and CDR2 (germline): SGHDN, FVKESK. The CDR3 sequence is 15 residues long. As DNA, the CDR3 is TGTGCCAGCAGCCAAGGTTTGTGGAGGAACACTGAAGCTTTCTTT. Its translation: CASSQGLWRNTEAFF.

This rearrangement joins TRBV7-3 to TRBJ2-5, with D perhaps matching TRBD2 (6 bases). Trimming cost V 4 bases and J 3 bases, with 15 bases left between them. The CDR3 has 15 amino acids. In germline, CDR1 is SGHTA, CDR2 FQGTGA. Here the CDR3 DNA reads TGTGCCAGCAGCTCCAGTTCGGGCGGGAAAGAGACCCAGTACTTC. This sequence encodes CASSSSSGGKETQYF. Looking up the rest from reference TRBV7-3 and TRBJ2-5 gives the full variable domain: GAGVSQTPSNKVTEKGKYVELRCDPISGHTALYWYRQSLGQGPEFLIYFQGTGAADDSGLPNDRFFAVRPEGSVSTLKIQRTERGDSAVYLCASSSSSGGKETQYFGPGTRLLVL.

The chain joins TRBV7-9 to TRBJ2-7; D gene uncertain. Germline V lookup: CDR1 SEHNR, CDR2 FQNEAQ (reference sequence). The CDR3 length is 11 residues. Trimming shortened V by 7 bases and J by 3 bases, and 7 bases separated the two germline ends. CDR3 sequence (DNA): TGTGCCAGCACCAACCTCTACGAGCAGTACTTC. Its translation is CASTNLYEQYF.

This clonotype is deemed large. CDR3 amino acids: CASSLAGGVNTEAFF. The CDR3 coding sequence is TGTGCCAGCAGCTTAGCGGGGGGGGTGAACACTGAAGCTTTCTTT. The chain recombines TRBV7-6 with TRBJ1-1; tentative D call: TRBD1 (5 bases). The CDR3 covers 15 residues. Germline V gives CDR1 SGHVS, CDR2 FNYEAQ. V was shortened by 0 bases and J by 0 bases, with 8 bases between the two germline ends. Together with reference TRBV7-6 and TRBJ1-1, the CDR3 gives the full variable domain: GAGVSQSPRYKVTKRGQDVALRCDPISGHVSLYWYRQALGQGPEFLTYFNYEAQQDKSGLPNDRFSAERPEGSISTLTIQRTEQRDSAMYRCASSLAGGVNTEAFFGQGTRLTVV.

The count of this clonotype is one. The V and J genes are TRBV6-2 or TRBV6-3 and TRBJ1-1; D perhaps matches TRBD1 (5 bases). This CDR3 has 15 amino acids. V was clipped by 4 bases and J by 1 base, with 13 bases between them. Germline CDR1 MNHEY, CDR2 SVGEGT. The CDR3 loop is CASSSTGRANTEAFF. The CDR3 nucleotides are TGTGCCAGCAGTTCCACAGGACGGGCGAACACTGAAGCTTTCTTT.

This clonotype came up a few times. The V call is TRBV20-1, the J call TRBJ1-5, with TRBD1 identical over 12 bases. The V segment lost 5 bases and the J segment 6 bases; nucleotides outside the gene matches: 2. This CDR3 region has 13 residues. CDR1 is DFQATT, CDR2 SNEGSKA, per germline (reference sequence). CDR3 loop: CSAWDRGLQPQHF. CDR3 nucleotide sequence: TGCAGTGCTTGGGACAGGGGGCTTCAGCCCCAGCATTTT.

The genes are TRBV28 and TRBJ2-7; TRBD1 matches 10 bases. V lost 7 bases and J lost 4; bases outside the gene matches: 7. In germline, CDR1 is MDHEN, CDR2 SYDVKM. The CDR3 spans 14 residues. The chain's CDR3 is CASISDRGRYEQYF. CDR3 bases: TGTGCCAGCATCTCGGACAGGGGGAGGTACGAGCAGTACTTC.

In this sample, this clonotype turned up a few times. The V gene is TRBV27, the J gene TRBJ1-2; D might be TRBD1 (6 bases). V was pared by 6 bases and J by 4 bases, with 12 bases between. CDR3 length equals 13 residues. Germline CDR1 is MNHEY and CDR2 is SMNVEV (reference sequence). CDR3 in amino acids: CASRHTGTYGYTF. The DNA of the CDR3 is TGTGCCAGCAGACACACAGGGACCTATGGCTACACCTTC.